This entry features one T cell receptor (beta chain) sequence. Its matching antigen is unknown. This sample is part of a study of OX40 agonist ivuxolimab in advanced cancers. On the study more broadly: The study treated patients with ivuxolimab, an agonistic anti-OX40 (CD134) antibody. Six ivuxolimab dose levels, 0.01 to 10 mg/kg, were given intravenously every 2 weeks. Whole-study findings and limits: Doses of 0.1 to 3.0 mg/kg were accompanied by clonal expansion of CD4+ and CD8+ blood T cells by week 6.

Germline loops: CDR1 SGHRS, CDR2 YFSETQ. V dropped 4 bases and J dropped 6; count of bases not matched to a gene: 4. This CDR3 comprises 14 residues. Sequencing was performed with immunoSEQ multiplex PCR; in TCRdb, only in-frame clones are kept and a portion is missing. The profile shows around 61,000 clones, roughly 85% of them singletons. The chain employs TRBV5-1 and TRBJ1-6; 7 bases agree with TRBD1. This sample comprised CD4+ or CD8+ T cells sorted from blood, obtained in a trial of the OX40 agonist ivuxolimab. The receptor was isolated from an adult with an advanced solid tumor such as melanoma, head and neck, liver or kidney cancer. The CDR3 coding sequence is TGCGCCAGCAGCGTGGACAGGCTTAATTCACCCCTCCACTTT. This gives the protein CASSVDRLNSPLHF.